A selection of T cell receptor beta chains follows, all from one sample in a study of T cell responses to AZD1222 COVID-19 vaccine. Produced via immunoSEQ multiplex PCR; TCRdb's table is partial and in-frame only. Among 75,000 to 90,000 clones listed, around 90% were seen once. Sequencing used peripheral blood, obtained on day 0 of AZD1222 vaccination. The source of these receptors is an adult in good health. Each CDR3 is given with its conserved first and last residue. Fields, in order: clone size, D gene, V gene, J gene, CDR3 protein, CDR3 DNA. D genes are given only for firm matches. Rows may omit the clone size; those that give it use once, few, many or a size class.

abundance: .
d_gene: TRBD1
v_gene: TRBV4-3
j_gene: TRBJ1-4
CDR3aa: CASSQKAGTGNEKLFF
CDR3nt: TGCGCCAGCAGCCAAAAGGCCGGGACAGGGAATGAAAAACTGTTTTTT

abundance: .
d_gene: .
v_gene: TRBV11-2
j_gene: TRBJ2-7
CDR3aa: CAPRTESSYEQYF
CDR3nt: TGTGCCCCCCGGACCGAGAGCTCCTACGAGCAGTACTTC

abundance: .
d_gene: .
v_gene: TRBV11-2
j_gene: TRBJ2-7
CDR3aa: CASSLEAGTAAYEQYF
CDR3nt: TGTGCCAGCAGCTTAGAGGCCGGGACCGCCGCCTACGAGCAGTACTTC

abundance: .
d_gene: TRBD1
v_gene: TRBV7-3
j_gene: TRBJ2-1
CDR3aa: CASSSGTGLYNEQFF
CDR3nt: TGTGCCAGCAGCTCCGGGACAGGATTATACAATGAGCAGTTCTTC

abundance: .
d_gene: TRBD1
v_gene: TRBV6-1
j_gene: TRBJ1-2
CDR3aa: CASSEDPEGAGGYTF
CDR3nt: TGTGCCAGCAGTGAAGATCCCGAGGGGGCCGGTGGCTACACCTTC

abundance: .
d_gene: TRBD2
v_gene: TRBV4-3
j_gene: TRBJ2-3
CDR3aa: CASSHDKSGLAGGRDTQYF
CDR3nt: TGCGCCAGCAGCCATGATAAAAGTGGACTAGCGGGGGGGAGGGATACGCAGTATTTT

abundance: .
d_gene: .
v_gene: TRBV2
j_gene: TRBJ1-2
CDR3aa: CASIPVVNYGYTF
CDR3nt: TGTGCCAGCATTCCGGTCGTGAACTATGGCTACACCTTC

abundance: once
d_gene: TRBD1
v_gene: TRBV7-9
j_gene: TRBJ2-3
CDR3aa: CASSSQGAGPGAGDTQYF
CDR3nt: TGTGCCAGCAGCTCCCAGGGGGCTGGGCCGGGAGCCGGAGATACGCAGTATTTT

abundance: .
d_gene: .
v_gene: TRBV7-2
j_gene: TRBJ2-6
CDR3aa: CASSPGSSGANVLTF
CDR3nt: TGTGCCAGCAGCCCAGGATCCTCTGGGGCCAACGTCCTGACTTTC

abundance: .
d_gene: .
v_gene: TRBV7-2
j_gene: TRBJ2-3
CDR3aa: CASSLTGLADTQYF
CDR3nt: TGTGCCAGCAGCTTAACAGGGTTGGCAGATACGCAGTATTTT

abundance: .
d_gene: .
v_gene: TRBV6-6
j_gene: TRBJ1-2
CDR3aa: CASSYSGNYGYTF
CDR3nt: TGTGCCAGCAGTTACTCCGGGAACTATGGCTACACCTTC

abundance: .
d_gene: .
v_gene: TRBV7-2
j_gene: TRBJ1-2
CDR3aa: CASSPAFYYGYTF
CDR3nt: TGTGCCAGCAGCCCGGCTTTTTACTATGGCTACACCTTC

abundance: .
d_gene: .
v_gene: TRBV7-6
j_gene: TRBJ2-1
CDR3aa: CASSPGPNSYNEQFF
CDR3nt: TGTGCCAGCAGCCCCGGCCCCAACTCCTACAATGAGCAGTTCTTC

abundance: .
d_gene: .
v_gene: TRBV5-5
j_gene: TRBJ1-5
CDR3aa: CASSLGDTGWQPQHF
CDR3nt: TGTGCCAGCAGCTTGGGGGACACGGGTTGGCAGCCCCAGCATTTT

abundance: few
d_gene: .
v_gene: TRBV4-3
j_gene: TRBJ2-2
CDR3aa: CASSQESIWGELFF
CDR3nt: TGCGCCAGCAGCCAAGAATCAATTTGGGGGGAGCTGTTTTTT

abundance: .
d_gene: .
v_gene: TRBV7-3
j_gene: TRBJ2-1
CDR3aa: CASSLTTGTMEFF
CDR3nt: TGTGCCAGCAGCCTCACCACAGGGACGATGGAGTTCTTC